This T cell receptor beta chain was profiled in a study of T cells in localized non-small cell lung cancer. Study-level results: Uninvolved adjacent lung showed the highest T cell clonality, exceeding tumor. Heterogeneity stays possible, as sequencing covered only one tumor region.

A note on this clone: Its antigen remains unknown.

Method: immunoSEQ multiplex PCR; TCRdb's copy keeps in-frame clones and lacks some. The table has some 21,000 clones, approximately 88% seen once. This CDR3 comprises 15 residues. Trimming took off 4 bases at V and 2 bases at J, with 15 bases between the two ends. CDR1 MDHEN and CDR2 SYDVKM come from the germline V gene. The V and J genes are TRBV28 and TRBJ2-7; tentatively, D is TRBD2 (5 bases). This receptor was taken from a male donor older than 55 with stage II lung adenocarcinoma. This material consisted of peripheral blood mononuclear cells, taken before any cancer treatment. The CDR3: CASSSYRRAPYEQYF. The CDR3, as DNA: TGTGCCAGCAGTTCCTACCGGCGGGCGCCCTACGAGCAGTACTTC.